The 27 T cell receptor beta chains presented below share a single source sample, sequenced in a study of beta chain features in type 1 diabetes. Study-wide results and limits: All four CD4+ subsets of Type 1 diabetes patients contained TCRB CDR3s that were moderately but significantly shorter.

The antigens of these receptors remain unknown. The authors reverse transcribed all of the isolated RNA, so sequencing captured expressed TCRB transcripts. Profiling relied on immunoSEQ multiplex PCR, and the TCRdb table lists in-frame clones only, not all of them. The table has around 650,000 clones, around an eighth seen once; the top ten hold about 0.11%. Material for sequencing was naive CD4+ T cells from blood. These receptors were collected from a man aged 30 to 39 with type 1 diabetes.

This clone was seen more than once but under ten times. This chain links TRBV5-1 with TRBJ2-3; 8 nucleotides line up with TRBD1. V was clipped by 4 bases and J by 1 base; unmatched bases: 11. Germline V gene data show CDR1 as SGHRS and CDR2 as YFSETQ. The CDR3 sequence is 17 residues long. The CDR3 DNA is TGCGCCAGCAGCAAAATTACAACGGGACAGGGCACAGATACGCAGTATTTT. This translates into CASSKITTGQGTDTQYF.

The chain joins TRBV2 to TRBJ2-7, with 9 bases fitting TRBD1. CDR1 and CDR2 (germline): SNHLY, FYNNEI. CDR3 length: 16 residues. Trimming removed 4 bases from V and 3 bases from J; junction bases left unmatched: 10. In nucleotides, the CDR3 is TGTGCCAGCAGTGGAATACAGGGGGCAGGTCTCTACGAGCAGTACTTC. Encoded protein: CASSGIQGAGLYEQYF.

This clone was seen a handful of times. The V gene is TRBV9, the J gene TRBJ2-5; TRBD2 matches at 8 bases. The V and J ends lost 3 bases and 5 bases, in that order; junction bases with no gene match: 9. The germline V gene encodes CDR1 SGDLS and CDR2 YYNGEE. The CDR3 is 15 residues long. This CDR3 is CASSGTLAAGETQYF. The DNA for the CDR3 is TGTGCCAGCAGCGGGACACTAGCGGCCGGGGAGACCCAGTACTTC.

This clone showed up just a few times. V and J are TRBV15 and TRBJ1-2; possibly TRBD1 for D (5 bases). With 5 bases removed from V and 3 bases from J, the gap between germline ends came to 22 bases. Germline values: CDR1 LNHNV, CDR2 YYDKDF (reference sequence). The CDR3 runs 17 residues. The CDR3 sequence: CATSPRRGAGTHYGYTF. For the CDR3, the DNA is TGTGCCACCAGCCCTCGGAGGGGCGCAGGGACCCACTATGGCTACACCTTC.

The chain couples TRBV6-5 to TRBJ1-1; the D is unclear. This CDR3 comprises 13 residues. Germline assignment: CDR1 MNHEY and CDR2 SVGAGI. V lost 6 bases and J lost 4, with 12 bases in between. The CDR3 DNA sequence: TGTGCCAGCAGCCGAGACCACGGCACTGAAGCTTTCTTT. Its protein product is CASSRDHGTEAFF.

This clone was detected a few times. CDR3 residues: CASSPQLRVRNEQFF. The CDR3 DNA reads TGTGCCAGCAGCCCGCAGTTGCGGGTGAGGAATGAGCAGTTCTTC. The chain carries TRBV4-2 and TRBJ2-1; D may be TRBD2 (5 bases). CDR1 is LGHNA and CDR2 is YNFKEQ in the germline V gene. Trimming took 4 bases from V and 7 from J, leaving 17 bases between them. The CDR3 covers 15 residues.

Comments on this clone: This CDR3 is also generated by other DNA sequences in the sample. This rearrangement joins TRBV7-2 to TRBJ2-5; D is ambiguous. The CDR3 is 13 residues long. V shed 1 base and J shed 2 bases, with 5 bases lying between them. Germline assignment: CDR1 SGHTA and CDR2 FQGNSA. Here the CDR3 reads CASSLEGQETQYF. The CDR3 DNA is TGTGCCAGCAGCTTAGAAGGGCAAGAGACCCAGTACTTC.

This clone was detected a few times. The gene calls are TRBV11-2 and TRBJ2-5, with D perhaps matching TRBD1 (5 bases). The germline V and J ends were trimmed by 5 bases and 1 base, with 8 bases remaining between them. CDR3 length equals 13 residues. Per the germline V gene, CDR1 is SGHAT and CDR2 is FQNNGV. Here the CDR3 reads CASSLGLQETQYF. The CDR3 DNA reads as TGTGCCAGCAGCCTGGGGCTCCAAGAGACCCAGTACTTC.

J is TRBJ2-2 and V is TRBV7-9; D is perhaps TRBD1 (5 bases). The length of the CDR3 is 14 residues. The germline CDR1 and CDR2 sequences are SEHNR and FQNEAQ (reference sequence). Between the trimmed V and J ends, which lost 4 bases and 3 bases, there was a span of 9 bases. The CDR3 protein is CASSSRVDTGELFF. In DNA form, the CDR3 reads TGTGCCAGCAGCTCCAGGGTGGACACCGGGGAGCTGTTTTTT.

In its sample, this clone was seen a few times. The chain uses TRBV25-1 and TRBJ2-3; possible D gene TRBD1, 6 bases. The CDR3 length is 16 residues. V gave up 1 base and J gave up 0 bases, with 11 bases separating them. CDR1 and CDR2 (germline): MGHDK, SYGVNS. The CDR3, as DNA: TGTGCCAGCAGTGAATTCAGGGGAGCTAGCACAGATACGCAGTATTTT. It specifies CASSEFRGASTDTQYF.

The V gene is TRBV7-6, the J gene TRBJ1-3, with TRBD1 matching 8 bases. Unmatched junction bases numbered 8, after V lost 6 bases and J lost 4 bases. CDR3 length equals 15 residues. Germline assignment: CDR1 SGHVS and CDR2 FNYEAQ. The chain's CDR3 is CASSPGQGRGNTIYF. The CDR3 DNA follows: TGTGCCAGCAGTCCTGGACAGGGACGCGGAAACACCATATATTTT.

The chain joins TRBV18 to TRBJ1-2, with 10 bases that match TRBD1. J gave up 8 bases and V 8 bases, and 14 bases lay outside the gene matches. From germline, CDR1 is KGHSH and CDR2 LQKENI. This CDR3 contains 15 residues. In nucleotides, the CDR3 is TGTGCCAGCACACAGGCGACAGGGGGCCGAGAAGGCTACACCTTC. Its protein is CASTQATGGREGYTF.

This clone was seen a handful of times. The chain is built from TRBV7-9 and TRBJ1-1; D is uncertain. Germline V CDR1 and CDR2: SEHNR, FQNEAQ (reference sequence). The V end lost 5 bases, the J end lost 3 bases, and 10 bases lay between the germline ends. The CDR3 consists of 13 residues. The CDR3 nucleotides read TGTGCCAGCAGCACGAGGGAGGACACTGAAGCTTTCTTT. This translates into CASSTREDTEAFF.

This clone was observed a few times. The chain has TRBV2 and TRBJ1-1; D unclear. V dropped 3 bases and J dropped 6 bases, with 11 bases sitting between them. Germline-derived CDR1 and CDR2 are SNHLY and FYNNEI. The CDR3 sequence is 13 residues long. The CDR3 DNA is TGTGCCAGCAGTGACACGGAAGGCGCTGAAGCTTTCTTT. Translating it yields CASSDTEGAEAFF. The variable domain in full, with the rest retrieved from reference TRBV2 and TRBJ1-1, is EPEVTQTPSHQVTQMGQEVILRCVPISNHLYFYWYRQILGQKVEFLVSFYNNEISEKSEIFDDQFSVERPDGSNFTLKIRSTKLEDSAMYFCASSDTEGAEAFFGQGTRLTVV.

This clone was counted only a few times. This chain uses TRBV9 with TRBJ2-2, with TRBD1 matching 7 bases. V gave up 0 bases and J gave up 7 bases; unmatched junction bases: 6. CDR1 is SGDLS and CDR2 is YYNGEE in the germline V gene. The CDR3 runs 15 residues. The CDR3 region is CASSVGGGLNGELFF. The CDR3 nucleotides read TGTGCCAGCAGCGTAGGAGGGGGCCTAAACGGGGAGCTGTTTTTT.

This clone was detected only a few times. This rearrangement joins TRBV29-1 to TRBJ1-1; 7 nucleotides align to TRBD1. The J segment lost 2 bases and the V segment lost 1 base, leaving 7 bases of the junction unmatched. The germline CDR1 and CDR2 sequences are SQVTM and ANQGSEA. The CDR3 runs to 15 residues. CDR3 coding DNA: TGCAGCGTTGAAGGCGAGACAGGGTCAAACACTGAAGCTTTCTTT. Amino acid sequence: CSVEGETGSNTEAFF.

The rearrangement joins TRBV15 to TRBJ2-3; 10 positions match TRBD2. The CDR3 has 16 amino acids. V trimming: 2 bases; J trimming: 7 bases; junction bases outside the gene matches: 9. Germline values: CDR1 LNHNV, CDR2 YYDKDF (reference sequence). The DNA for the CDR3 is TGTGCCACCAGCAGACAGGGAGCGGGGGGGCTAAATACGCAGTATTTT. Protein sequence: CATSRQGAGGLNTQYF.

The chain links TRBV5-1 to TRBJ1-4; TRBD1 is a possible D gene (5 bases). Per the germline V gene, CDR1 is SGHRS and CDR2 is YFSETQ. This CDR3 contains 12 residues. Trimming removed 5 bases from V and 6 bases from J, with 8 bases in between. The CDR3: CASRIGDEKLFF. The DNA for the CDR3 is TGCGCCAGCAGGATAGGGGATGAAAAACTGTTTTTT.

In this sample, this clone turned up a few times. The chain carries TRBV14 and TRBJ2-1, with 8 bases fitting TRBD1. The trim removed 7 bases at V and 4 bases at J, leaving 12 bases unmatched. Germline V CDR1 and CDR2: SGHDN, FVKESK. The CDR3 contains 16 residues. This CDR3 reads CASNFRGTGLYNEQFF. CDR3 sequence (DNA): TGTGCCAGCAACTTTAGGGGGACAGGATTATACAATGAGCAGTTCTTC.

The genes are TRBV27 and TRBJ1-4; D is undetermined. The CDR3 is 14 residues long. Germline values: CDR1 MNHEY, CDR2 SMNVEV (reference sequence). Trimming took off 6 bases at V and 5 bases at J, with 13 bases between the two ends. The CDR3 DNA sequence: TGTGCCAGCAGCCCGCTCTCGGGAAATGAAAAACTGTTTTTT. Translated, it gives CASSPLSGNEKLFF. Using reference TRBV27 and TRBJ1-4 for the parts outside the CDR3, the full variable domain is EAQVTQNPRYLITVTGKKLTVTCSQNMNHEYMSWYRQDPGLGLRQIYYSMNVEVTDKGDVPEGYKVSRKEKRNFPLILESPSPNQTSLYFCASSPLSGNEKLFFGSGTQLSVL.

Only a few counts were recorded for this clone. The CDR3 DNA reads TGTGCCAGCAGCGGCCCTTCGGCCCCCTACGAGCAGTACTTC. Residues: CASSGPSAPYEQYF. The rearrangement joins TRBV28 to TRBJ2-7; the D is unclear. Germline loops: CDR1 MDHEN, CDR2 SYDVKM. This CDR3 is 14 amino acids long. With 6 bases removed from V and 2 bases from J, the gap between germline ends came to 14 bases.

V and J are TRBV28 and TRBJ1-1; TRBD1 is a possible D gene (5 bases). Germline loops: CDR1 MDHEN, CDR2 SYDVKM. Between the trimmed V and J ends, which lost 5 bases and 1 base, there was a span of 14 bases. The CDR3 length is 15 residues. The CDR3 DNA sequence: TGTGCCAGCAGTCCCCACGGGACGGGGAACACTGAAGCTTTCTTT. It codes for CASSPHGTGNTEAFF.

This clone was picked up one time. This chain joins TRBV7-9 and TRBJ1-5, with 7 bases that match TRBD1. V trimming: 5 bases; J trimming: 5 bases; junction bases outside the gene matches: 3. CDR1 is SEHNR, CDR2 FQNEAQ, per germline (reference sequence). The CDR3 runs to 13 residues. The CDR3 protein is CASSVTGDQPQHF. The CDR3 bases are TGTGCCAGCAGCGTCACAGGGGATCAGCCCCAGCATTTT.

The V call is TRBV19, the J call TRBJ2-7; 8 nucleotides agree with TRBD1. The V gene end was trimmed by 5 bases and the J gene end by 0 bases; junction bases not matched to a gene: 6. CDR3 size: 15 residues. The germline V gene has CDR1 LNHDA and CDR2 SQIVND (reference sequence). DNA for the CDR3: TGTGCCAGTAGTGTGCAGGGGGCGAGCTCCTACGAGCAGTACTTC. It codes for CASSVQGASSYEQYF.

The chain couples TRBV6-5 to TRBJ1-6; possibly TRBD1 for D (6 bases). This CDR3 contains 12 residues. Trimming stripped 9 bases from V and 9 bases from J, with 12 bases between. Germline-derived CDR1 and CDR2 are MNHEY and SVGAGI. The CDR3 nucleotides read TGTGCCAGTCGGGACAACTTTTCACCCCTCCACTTT. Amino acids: CASRDNFSPLHF.

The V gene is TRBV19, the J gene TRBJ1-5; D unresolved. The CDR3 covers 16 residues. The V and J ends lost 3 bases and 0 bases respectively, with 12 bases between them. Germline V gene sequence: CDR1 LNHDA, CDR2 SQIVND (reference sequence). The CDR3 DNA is TGTGCCAGTAGTATGAGAGTCGGTTATAGCAATCAGCCCCAGCATTTT. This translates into CASSMRVGYSNQPQHF.

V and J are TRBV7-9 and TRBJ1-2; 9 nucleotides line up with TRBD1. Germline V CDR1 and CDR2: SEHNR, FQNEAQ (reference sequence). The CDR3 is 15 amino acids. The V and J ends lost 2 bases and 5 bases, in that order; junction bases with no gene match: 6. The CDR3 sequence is CASSLQGQGEYGYTF. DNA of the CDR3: TGTGCCAGCAGCTTACAGGGACAGGGAGAGTATGGCTACACCTTC.